The 32 T cell receptor beta chains given below trace back to one sample, sequenced in a study of regulatory T cells in long-lasting Graves disease. Time point reported: newly diagnosed GD, antithyroid drugs for less than 3 months. The TCR library was prepared using RNA isolated from PBMCs. Combining iRepertoire HTBI primers with Arm-PCR of CDR3 regions, the authors built TCR beta libraries. TCRdb analysed the multiplex PCR reads with MiXCR anew, one entry per CDR3 protein. The sample holds hundreds of thousands of distinct CDR3 sequences, 12% seen once. These data were also reused for a study on T cells in Graves' hyperthyroidism and ophthalmopathy.

The sample in question was peripheral blood mononuclear cells (PBMCs), obtained at new diagnosis, from a patient treated with antithyroid drugs. The origin of the receptors is a woman aged 25 to 39 with Graves disease.

A single count supports this clonotype. A far larger clone is just one base off, so this is likely a read error. V gene TRBV12-3 or TRBV12-4 combines with J gene TRBJ2-1; 8 positions agree with TRBD1. CDR3 length: 13 residues. The CDR3 loop reads CASRRPGGNGQFF. The CDR3 bases are TGTGCCAGCAGACGGCCAGGGGGCAATGGGCAGTTCTTC.

This clonotype was counted only a few times. CDR3 sequence (DNA): TGCAGTGCTAGAGAGGCCCGGGAGACAGCAGATACGCAGTATTTT. Translating it yields CSAREARETADTQYF. This chain links TRBV20-1 with TRBJ2-3; maybe TRBD2 (6 bases). The V gene's germline CDR1 is DFQATT and CDR2 SNEGSKA (reference sequence). Trimming stripped 0 bases from V and 4 bases from J, with 14 bases between. The CDR3 spans 15 residues.

The V and J genes are TRBV4-1 and TRBJ2-1, with 8 nucleotides matching TRBD2. Germline V lookup: CDR1 MGHRA, CDR2 YSYEKL. The V and J ends lost 7 bases and 5 bases, in that order; junction bases with no gene match: 13. This CDR3 has 16 residues. The CDR3 is CASNPQGGLGNNEQFF. The CDR3 coding sequence is TGCGCCAGCAACCCCCAAGGGGGACTAGGCAACAATGAGCAGTTCTTC.

This clonotype was picked up a small number of times. The CDR3 DNA reads as TGCAGCGTTTCTATAGCCAAAAACATTCAGTACTTC. Amino acids: CSVSIAKNIQYF. The gene calls are TRBV29-1 and TRBJ2-4; D is unclear. The CDR3 covers 12 residues. Germline CDR1 and CDR2: SQVTM and ANQGSEA. V was trimmed by 5 bases and J by 0 bases, leaving 5 bases between them.

This clonotype was detected ten times or more. V and J are TRBV18 and TRBJ2-1, with TRBD2 matching over 7 bases. CDR3 length equals 17 residues. V was clipped by 0 bases and J by 8 bases; unmatched bases: 13. Per the germline V gene, CDR1 is KGHSH and CDR2 is LQKENI. The CDR3 DNA is TGTGCCAGCTCACCACCGCGGCGGGAGCCGTCGGCGGATGAGCAGTTCTTC. It is translated as CASSPPRREPSADEQFF.

This clonotype has a handful of counts. This chain uses TRBV4-3 with TRBJ2-2; no definite D call. This CDR3 region has 18 residues. V lost 1 base and J 1 base, leaving 16 bases between the germline ends. Germline CDR1 and CDR2: LGHNA and YSLEER. CDR3 sequence: CASSQGRPPHGNTGELFF. DNA for the CDR3: TGCGCCAGCAGCCAAGGGCGGCCCCCCCATGGGAACACCGGGGAGCTGTTTTTT.

This clonotype was recorded at least ten times. This chain connects TRBV10-2 to TRBJ1-5, with 7 bases identical to TRBD1. Germline-derived CDR1 and CDR2 are WSHSY and SAAADI. V lost 3 bases to trimming and J lost 6 bases; unmatched junction nucleotides: 8. The CDR3 runs 15 residues. The CDR3 sequence: CASSDRDRVGQPQHF. CDR3 sequence (DNA): TGCGCCAGCAGTGACAGAGACAGGGTCGGTCAGCCCCAGCATTTT.

This clonotype was observed at least ten times. The chain couples TRBV20-1 to TRBJ1-2; no clear D gene. CDR3 length: 13 residues. The germline V and J ends were trimmed by 4 bases and 6 bases, with 15 bases remaining between them. The germline gives CDR1 DFQATT, CDR2 SNEGSKA (reference sequence). This chain's CDR3 is CSAKTSILDGYTF. Here the CDR3 DNA reads TGCAGTGCTAAAACATCCATCTTGGATGGCTACACCTTC.

This clonotype has ten or more counts. The chain employs TRBV14 and TRBJ2-1; TRBD2 matches 14 bases. Germline V CDR1 and CDR2: SGHDN, FVKESK. CDR3 length equals 17 residues. J lost 6 bases, V lost 1 base, and 5 bases had no gene match. The CDR3 DNA reads TGTGCCAGCAGCCAAGGAGGACTAGCGGGAGGCGGCAATGAGCAGTTCTTC. Protein: CASSQGGLAGGGNEQFF.

This clonotype was observed many times. V gene TRBV10-3 combines with J gene TRBJ1-6; perhaps TRBD1 as D (6 bases). The V gene's germline CDR1 is ENHRY and CDR2 SYGVKD. This CDR3 comprises 16 residues. V was clipped by 0 bases and J by 6 bases, with 12 bases between them. CDR3 sequence (DNA): TGTGCCATCAGTGAGTCCGACAGGCTGTTTAATTCACCCCTCCACTTT. This gives the protein CAISESDRLFNSPLHF.

This clonotype was detected many times. The chain is built from TRBV2 and TRBJ1-5; weak D call: TRBD1 (6 bases). The CDR3 runs 14 residues. Germline V lookup: CDR1 SNHLY, CDR2 FYNNEI. The V and J ends lost 7 bases and 3 bases respectively, with 13 bases between them. The CDR3 protein is CASTRTALNQPQHF. In DNA form, the CDR3 reads TGTGCCAGCACTCGGACAGCACTCAATCAGCCCCAGCATTTT.

This clonotype came up many times. The rearrangement joins TRBV27 to TRBJ1-1, with 9 positions matching TRBD1. Losses at the gene ends were 2 bases for V and 6 bases for J; bases not matched to a gene: 13. There are 17 residues in the CDR3. Germline lookup yields CDR1 MNHEY and CDR2 SMNVEV (reference sequence). CDR3 residues: CASSLDWGTGRASEAFF. The DNA for the CDR3 is TGTGCCAGCAGTTTAGACTGGGGGACAGGGAGAGCATCTGAAGCTTTCTTT.

The chain recombines TRBV4-3 with TRBJ1-4; D is unresolved. Germline CDR1 and CDR2: LGHNA and YSLEER. The CDR3 loop spans 15 amino acids. The germline V and J ends were trimmed by 0 bases and 6 bases, with 11 bases remaining between them. The CDR3 bases are TGCGCCAGCAGCCAAGATAAGTTAACATATGAAAAACTGTTTTTT. This sequence encodes CASSQDKLTYEKLFF.

Many counts were recorded for this clonotype. The chain couples TRBV19 to TRBJ2-3, with 8 bases identical to TRBD1. The CDR3 totals 18 residues. Germline V gives CDR1 LNHDA, CDR2 SQIVND (reference sequence). The V gene end was trimmed by 4 bases and the J gene end by 2 bases; junction bases not matched to a gene: 14. The CDR3 loop reads CASSTTSLGTGTTDTQYF. CDR3 nucleotides: TGTGCCAGTAGTACCACGTCCTTGGGGACAGGCACCACAGATACGCAGTATTTT.

This clonotype was detected many times. This rearrangement joins TRBV20-1 to TRBJ2-1; D not resolved. CDR3 length: 16 residues. Looked up from germline, CDR1 is DFQATT and CDR2 is SNEGSKA (reference sequence). With 6 bases removed from V and 0 bases from J, the gap between germline ends came to 18 bases. The CDR3 region has the DNA TGCAGTGCGGCAAAGATTTCGTCTAGCTCCTACAATGAGCAGTTCTTC. It is translated as CSAAKISSSSYNEQFF.

This clonotype occurred a few times. The chain links TRBV5-1 to TRBJ2-3, with D maybe TRBD2 (5 bases). With the DNA end fitting TRBJ2-7 better, the J assignment may be wrong. Germline CDR1 SGHRS, CDR2 YFSETQ. This CDR3 spans 12 amino acids. CDR3 sequence (DNA): TGCGCCAGCAGGAGGAGCGGAGACAAGCAGTACTTC. Translation gives CASRRSGDKQYF.

This clonotype has a count of ten or more. The rearrangement uses TRBV11-2 and TRBJ2-3; D not resolved. The germline gives CDR1 SGHAT, CDR2 FQNNGV. V was trimmed by 6 bases and J by 6 bases, leaving 10 bases between them. This CDR3 region has 12 residues. The CDR3: CASSHWADTQYF. In DNA form, the CDR3 reads TGTGCCAGCAGTCATTGGGCGGATACGCAGTATTTT.

This clonotype was seen more than once but under ten times. This chain links TRBV19 with TRBJ2-3; 10 nucleotides agree with TRBD2. The CDR3 runs to 16 residues. Trimming cost V 6 bases and J 0 bases; bases outside gene matches: 6. Germline assignment: CDR1 LNHDA and CDR2 SQIVND (reference sequence). CDR3 loop: CASRKSGRVSTDTQYF. CDR3 bases: TGTGCCAGTAGGAAAAGCGGGAGGGTCAGCACAGATACGCAGTATTTT.

The V call is TRBV20-1, the J call TRBJ1-1, with a weak D call TRBD1 (6 bases). Germline V gene data show CDR1 as DFQATT and CDR2 as SNEGSKA (reference sequence). Trimming removed 7 bases at V and 0 bases at J, with 12 bases between. The CDR3 covers 13 residues. The CDR3 loop is CSGARGMNTEAFF. The DNA of the CDR3 is TGCAGTGGCGCCAGGGGAATGAACACTGAAGCTTTCTTT.

This clonotype was seen at least ten times. V gene TRBV19 combines with J gene TRBJ1-1, with a weak D call TRBD1 (5 bases). Germline assignment: CDR1 LNHDA and CDR2 SQIVND (reference sequence). There are 15 residues in the CDR3. V was trimmed by 6 bases and J by 0 bases, leaving 14 bases between them. The CDR3 DNA reads TGTGCCAGTAGCCGAGGGAACAGGTTGAACACTGAAGCTTTCTTT. It codes for CASSRGNRLNTEAFF.

Only a few counts were recorded for this clonotype. As DNA, the CDR3 is TGTGCCAGCAGTTTATTAAATACGGGGGGCTACGAGCAGTACTTC. It encodes CASSLLNTGGYEQYF. The rearrangement uses TRBV27 and TRBJ2-7; 7 nucleotides agree with TRBD2. Germline-derived CDR1 and CDR2 are MNHEY and SMNVEV (reference sequence). J was trimmed by 3 bases and V by 1 base; bases with no gene match: 6. The CDR3 runs to 15 residues.

This chain joins TRBV5-6 and TRBJ1-3, with 8 bases lining up with TRBD1. Germline CDR1 reads SGHDT; CDR2 reads YYEEEE. CDR3 size: 13 residues. V was clipped by 5 bases and J by 6 bases; unmatched bases: 4. CDR3 DNA sequence: TGTGCCAGCAGTTCGACAGGGGTAAACACCATATATTTT. Amino acids: CASSSTGVNTIYF.

This clonotype was recorded a few times. The chain carries TRBV5-8 and TRBJ1-1; 8 positions match TRBD1. Germline CDR1 is SGHTS and CDR2 is YDEGEE. The trim removed 2 bases at V and 1 base at J, leaving 4 bases unmatched. The CDR3 spans 15 residues. The CDR3 DNA is TGTGCCAGCAGCTTTCGACAGGGGTGGAACACTGAAGCTTTCTTT. This sequence encodes CASSFRQGWNTEAFF.

This clonotype was observed many times. The chain recombines TRBV13 with TRBJ2-7; D might be TRBD1 or TRBD2, each matching 7 bases. The germline V and J ends were trimmed by 0 bases and 4 bases, with 16 bases remaining between them. Per germline, CDR1 PRHDT and CDR2 FYEKMQ (reference sequence). The CDR3 covers 16 residues. The CDR3, as DNA: TGTGCCAGCAGCTTAGGCGGGCAGGGGGGGTTTTACGAGCAGTACTTC. This sequence encodes CASSLGGQGGFYEQYF. Using reference TRBV13 and TRBJ2-7 for the parts outside the CDR3, the full variable domain is AAGVIQSPRHLIKEKRETATLKCYPIPRHDTVYWYQQGPGQDPQFLISFYEKMQSDKGSIPDRFSAQQFSDYHSELNMSSLELGDSALYFCASSLGGQGGFYEQYFGPGTRLTVT.

The chain combines TRBV7-9 with TRBJ2-4; possibly TRBD2 for D (5 bases). Trimming cost V 5 bases and J 0 bases, with 14 bases left between them. The CDR3 runs 16 residues. CDR1 is SEHNR and CDR2 is FQNEAQ in the germline V gene (reference sequence). This CDR3 reads CASSPWGDLAKNIQYF. Written as DNA, the CDR3 is TGTGCCAGCAGCCCCTGGGGAGACTTAGCCAAAAACATTCAGTACTTC.

This clonotype was seen a handful of times. The rearrangement links TRBV20-1 to TRBJ2-1, with D unclear. Germline V gene lookup returns CDR1 DFQATT and CDR2 SNEGSKA (reference sequence). Trimming removed 3 bases from V and 3 bases from J, with 12 bases in between. The CDR3 is 14 amino acids. The DNA for the CDR3 is TGCAGTGCTAGTTATCTGCCCCTCTACAATGAGCAGTTCTTC. This encodes CSASYLPLYNEQFF.

There are many counts of this clonotype. This rearrangement joins TRBV11-3 to TRBJ1-4; D might be TRBD1 (6 bases). The CDR3 covers 14 residues. Germline V gene data show CDR1 as SGHNT and CDR2 as YENEEA. The V gene lost 5 bases and the J gene lost 5 bases, with 12 bases spanning the gap. For the CDR3, the DNA is TGTGCCAGCAGCGTAGGGGGGGCGAATGAAAAACTGTTTTTT. Protein product: CASSVGGANEKLFF.

This clonotype occurred many times. This chain connects TRBV19 to TRBJ2-7; 7 bases map to TRBD2. The CDR3 is made up of 16 amino acids. The V gene's germline CDR1 is LNHDA and CDR2 SQIVND (reference sequence). V shed 6 bases, J shed 6 bases, and the junction held 17 bases outside the gene matches. Here the CDR3 DNA reads TGTGCCAGTAGCCCGGGGCGACTAGCTTTAGGGAGCGAGCAGTACTTC. Its translation is CASSPGRLALGSEQYF.

The chain links TRBV19 to TRBJ1-1; 8 nucleotides agree with TRBD1. The germline CDR1 and CDR2 sequences are LNHDA and SQIVND (reference sequence). The CDR3 contains 15 residues. With 5 bases clipped from V and 6 bases from J, the junction kept 11 bases outside the gene matches. CDR3: CASSGGQGTFAEAFF. The CDR3 nucleotides are TGTGCCAGTAGTGGCGGACAGGGTACTTTCGCTGAAGCTTTCTTT.

Regarding this clonotype: Since a much larger clone is just one base distant, this may be a read error. J is TRBJ2-3 and V is TRBV28; 7 bases map to TRBD2. Germline lookup yields CDR1 MDHEN and CDR2 SYDVKM. This CDR3 is 14 amino acids long. V lost 6 bases, J lost 4 bases, and 7 bases stayed unmatched. CDR3 sequence reads: CASSCRGRADTQYF. The DNA for the CDR3 is TGTGCCAGCAGCTGCAGAGGGAGGGCAGATACGCAGTATTTT.

This clonotype was seen repeatedly, ten times or more. The chain carries TRBV4-2 and TRBJ1-2; no firm D call. The CDR3 length is 15 residues. V gave up 0 bases and J gave up 7 bases, with 15 bases separating them. CDR1 and CDR2 from the germline V gene are LGHNA and YNFKEQ. The CDR3 reads CASSQDLGRVGGYTF. Here the CDR3 DNA reads TGTGCCAGCAGCCAAGATCTCGGGAGGGTCGGTGGCTACACCTTC.

This clonotype showed up just a few times. The chain couples TRBV4-1 to TRBJ2-3, with unresolved D. V gave up 3 bases and J gave up 0 bases, with 7 bases separating them. Germline V gene data show CDR1 as MGHRA and CDR2 as YSYEKL. The CDR3 contains 14 residues. The CDR3 sequence is CASSQPTSTDTQYF. DNA for the CDR3: TGCGCCAGCAGCCAGCCGACTAGCACAGATACGCAGTATTTT.